The clone carrying this TCR beta chain was observed at least ten times. Germline V gene data show CDR1 as ENHRY and CDR2 as SYGVKD. Trimming cost V 11 bases and J 7 bases; bases outside gene matches: 14. The length of the CDR3 is 14 residues. RNA extraction and reverse transcription yielded cDNA as sequencing template. Clones were read by immunoSEQ multiplex PCR, and TCRdb kept only the in-frame ones, dropping some. The sample lists more than 100,000 clones; 50% to 60% were seen once. This entry comes from a study of CD8+ T cells in alopecia areata. The source is a human donor with alopecia areata. The sample consisted of CD4+ T cells sorted from blood, taken at week 0. This chain joins TRBV10-3 and TRBJ2-3; 8 bases match TRBD2. CDR3 sequence (DNA): TGTGCCGGCCGGGAGGAGCGGGAGAAAAATACGCAGTATTTT. Protein product: CAGREEREKNTQYF.